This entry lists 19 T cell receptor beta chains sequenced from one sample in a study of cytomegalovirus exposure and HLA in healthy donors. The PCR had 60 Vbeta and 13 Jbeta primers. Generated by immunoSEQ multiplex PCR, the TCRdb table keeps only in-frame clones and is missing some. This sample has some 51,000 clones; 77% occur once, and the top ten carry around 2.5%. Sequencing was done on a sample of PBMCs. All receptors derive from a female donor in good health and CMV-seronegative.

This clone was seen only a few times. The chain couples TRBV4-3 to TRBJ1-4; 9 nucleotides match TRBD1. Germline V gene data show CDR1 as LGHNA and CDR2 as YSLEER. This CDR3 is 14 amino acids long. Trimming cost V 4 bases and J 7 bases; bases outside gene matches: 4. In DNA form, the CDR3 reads TGCGCCAGCAGCCGTGACAGGGGGGGTGAAAAACTGTTTTTT. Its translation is CASSRDRGGEKLFF.

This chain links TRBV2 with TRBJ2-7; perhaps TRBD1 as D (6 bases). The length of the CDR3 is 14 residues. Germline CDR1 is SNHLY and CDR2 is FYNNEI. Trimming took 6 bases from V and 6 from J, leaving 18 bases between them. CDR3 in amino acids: CASSRDTITVEQYF. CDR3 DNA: TGTGCCAGCAGCCGGGACACCATAACGGTCGAGCAGTACTTC.

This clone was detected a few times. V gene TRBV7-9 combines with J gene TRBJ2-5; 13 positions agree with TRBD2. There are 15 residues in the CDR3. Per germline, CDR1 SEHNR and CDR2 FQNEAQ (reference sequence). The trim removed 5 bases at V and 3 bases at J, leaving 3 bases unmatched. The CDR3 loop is CASSAGTSGKETQYF. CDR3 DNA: TGTGCCAGCAGCGCCGGGACTAGCGGGAAAGAGACCCAGTACTTC.

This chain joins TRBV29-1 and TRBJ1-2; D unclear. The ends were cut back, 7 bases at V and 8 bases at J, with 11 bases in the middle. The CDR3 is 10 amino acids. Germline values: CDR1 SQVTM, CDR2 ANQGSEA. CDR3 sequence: CSAFEGGYTF. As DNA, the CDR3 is TGCAGCGCCTTTGAGGGAGGCTACACCTTC.

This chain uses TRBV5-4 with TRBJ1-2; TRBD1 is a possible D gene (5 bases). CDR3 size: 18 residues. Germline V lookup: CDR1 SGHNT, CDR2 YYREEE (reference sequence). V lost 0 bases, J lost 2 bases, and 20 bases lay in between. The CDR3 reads CASSLVIGRVGRNYGYTF. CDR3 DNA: TGTGCCAGCAGCTTGGTTATTGGCAGGGTGGGGCGCAACTATGGCTACACCTTC.

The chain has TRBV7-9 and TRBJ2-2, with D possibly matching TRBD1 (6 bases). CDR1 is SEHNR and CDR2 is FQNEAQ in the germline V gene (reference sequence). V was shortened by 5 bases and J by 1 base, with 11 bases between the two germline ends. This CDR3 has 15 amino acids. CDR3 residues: CASSPVRGNTGELFF. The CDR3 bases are TGTGCCAGCAGCCCCGTCAGGGGGAACACCGGGGAGCTGTTTTTT.

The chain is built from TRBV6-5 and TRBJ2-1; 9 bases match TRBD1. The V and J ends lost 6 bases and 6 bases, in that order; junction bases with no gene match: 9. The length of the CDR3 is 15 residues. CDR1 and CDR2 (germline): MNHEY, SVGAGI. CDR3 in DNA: TGTGCCAGCAGCAACAGGGGGCCAATCGTCAATGAGCAGTTCTTC. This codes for CASSNRGPIVNEQFF.

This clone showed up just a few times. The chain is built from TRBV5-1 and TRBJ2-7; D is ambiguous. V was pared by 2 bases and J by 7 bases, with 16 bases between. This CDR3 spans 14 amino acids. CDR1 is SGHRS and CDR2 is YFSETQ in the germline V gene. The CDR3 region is CASSLGNSYLEQYF. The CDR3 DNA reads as TGCGCCAGCAGCTTAGGTAACAGCTACCTTGAGCAGTACTTC.

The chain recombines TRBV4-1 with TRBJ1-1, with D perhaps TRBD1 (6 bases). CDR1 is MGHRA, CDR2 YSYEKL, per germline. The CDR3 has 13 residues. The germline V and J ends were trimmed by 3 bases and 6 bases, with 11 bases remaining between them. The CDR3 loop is CASSHGGGAEAFF. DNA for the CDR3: TGCGCCAGCAGCCACGGCGGGGGCGCTGAAGCTTTCTTT.

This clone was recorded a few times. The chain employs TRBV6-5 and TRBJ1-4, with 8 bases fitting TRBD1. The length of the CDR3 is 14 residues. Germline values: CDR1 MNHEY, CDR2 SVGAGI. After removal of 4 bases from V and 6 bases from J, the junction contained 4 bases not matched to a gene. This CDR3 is CASSLDRGDEKLFF. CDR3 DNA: TGTGCCAGCAGTTTAGACAGGGGTGATGAAAAACTGTTTTTT.

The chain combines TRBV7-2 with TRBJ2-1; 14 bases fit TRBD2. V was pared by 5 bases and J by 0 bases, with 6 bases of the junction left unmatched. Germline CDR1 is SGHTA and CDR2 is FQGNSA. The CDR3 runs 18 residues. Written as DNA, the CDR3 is TGTGCCAGCAGCAAAGGGACTAGCGGGGGTAGCTCCTACAATGAGCAGTTCTTC. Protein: CASSKGTSGGSSYNEQFF.

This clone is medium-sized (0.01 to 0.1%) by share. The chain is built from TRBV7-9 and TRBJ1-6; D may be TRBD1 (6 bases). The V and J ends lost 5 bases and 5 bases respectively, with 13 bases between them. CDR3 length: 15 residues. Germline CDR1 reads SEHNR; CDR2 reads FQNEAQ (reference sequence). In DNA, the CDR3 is TGTGCCAGCAGCCGTACAGGGTATGATAATTCACCCCTCCACTTT. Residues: CASSRTGYDNSPLHF.

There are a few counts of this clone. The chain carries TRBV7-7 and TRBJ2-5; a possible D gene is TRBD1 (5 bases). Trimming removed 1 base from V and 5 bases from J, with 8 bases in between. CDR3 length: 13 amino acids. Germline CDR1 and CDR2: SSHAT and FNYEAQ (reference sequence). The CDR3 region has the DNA TGTGCCAGCAGCTTAGGCAGGGCGGAGACCCAGTACTTC. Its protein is CASSLGRAETQYF.

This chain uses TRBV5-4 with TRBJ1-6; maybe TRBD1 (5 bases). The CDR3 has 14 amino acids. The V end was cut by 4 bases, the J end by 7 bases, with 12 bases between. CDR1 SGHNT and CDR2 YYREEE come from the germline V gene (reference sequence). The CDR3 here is CASSLTTDNSPLHF. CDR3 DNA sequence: TGTGCCAGCAGCCTCACGACAGACAATTCACCCCTCCACTTT.

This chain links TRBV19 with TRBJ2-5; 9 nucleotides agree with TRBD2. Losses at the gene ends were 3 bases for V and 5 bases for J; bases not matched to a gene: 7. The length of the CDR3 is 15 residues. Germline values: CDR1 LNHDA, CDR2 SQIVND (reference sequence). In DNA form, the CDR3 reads TGTGCCAGTAGTATGCGCGGGGGGGCCTGGGAGACCCAGTACTTC. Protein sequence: CASSMRGGAWETQYF.

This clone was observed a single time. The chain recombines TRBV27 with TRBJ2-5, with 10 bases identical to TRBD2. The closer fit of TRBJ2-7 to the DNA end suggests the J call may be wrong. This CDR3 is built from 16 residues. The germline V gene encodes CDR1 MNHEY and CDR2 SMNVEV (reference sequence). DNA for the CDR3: TGTGCCAGCAGCTGGCGGGTAGCGGGGGGATACTACGAGCAGTACTTC. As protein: CASSWRVAGGYYEQYF.

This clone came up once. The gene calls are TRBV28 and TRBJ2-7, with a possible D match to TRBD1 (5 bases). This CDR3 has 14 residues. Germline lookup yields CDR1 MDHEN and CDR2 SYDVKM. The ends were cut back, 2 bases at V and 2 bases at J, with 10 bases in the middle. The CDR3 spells CASSLPQGPYEQYF. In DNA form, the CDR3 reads TGTGCCAGCAGTTTACCCCAGGGCCCCTACGAGCAGTACTTC. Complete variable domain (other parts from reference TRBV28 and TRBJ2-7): DVKVTQSSRYLVKRTGEKVFLECVQDMDHENMFWYRQDPGLGLRLIYFSYDVKMKEKGDIPEGYSVSREKKERFSLILESASTNQTSMYLCASSLPQGPYEQYFGPGTRLTVT.

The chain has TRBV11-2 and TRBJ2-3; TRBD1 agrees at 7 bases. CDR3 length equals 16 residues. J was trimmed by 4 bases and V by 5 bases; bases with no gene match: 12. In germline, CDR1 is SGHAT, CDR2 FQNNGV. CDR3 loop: CASSPRLRGSADTQYF. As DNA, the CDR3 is TGTGCCAGCAGCCCCAGACTCAGGGGGTCGGCAGATACGCAGTATTTT.

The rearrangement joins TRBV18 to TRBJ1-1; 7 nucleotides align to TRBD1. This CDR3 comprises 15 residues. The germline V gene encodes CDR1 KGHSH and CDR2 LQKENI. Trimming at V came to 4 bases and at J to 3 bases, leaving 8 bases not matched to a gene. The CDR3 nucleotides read TGTGCCAGCTCACAGGGAACAGGGGCGTACACTGAAGCTTTCTTT. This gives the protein CASSQGTGAYTEAFF.